Presented here are 21 T cell receptor beta chains from one specimen sequenced in a study of Ad26.COV2.S vaccination and SARS-CoV-2 variants. Treatment here: around 19 received Ad26.COV2.S at low or high dose, single or two shots; about 5 received placebo; per-sample allocation not given. Collection of samples fell on day 63 after the first vaccine or placebo injection. Produced via immunoSEQ multiplex PCR; TCRdb's table is partial and in-frame only. Of some 480,000 clones listed, roughly 87% are singletons. Sample: peripheral blood, taken in a trial of Ad26.COV2.S vaccine versus placebo. These receptors came from a person between 18 and 65 years old who received the Ad26.COV2.S COVID-19 vaccine or a placebo.

The genes are TRBV19 and TRBJ1-1; D unclear. Trimming left V 6 bases short and J 0 bases short, with 8 bases between. Looked up from germline, CDR1 is LNHDA and CDR2 is SQIVND (reference sequence). CDR3 length: 13 amino acids. CDR3 in amino acids: CASSRMMNTEAFF. The CDR3, as DNA: TGTGCCAGTAGCAGGATGATGAACACTGAAGCTTTCTTT.

The chain carries TRBV30 and TRBJ2-7, with D uncertain. Germline V gene lookup returns CDR1 GTSNPN and CDR2 SVGIG (reference sequence). Trimming shortened V by 0 bases and J by 0 bases, and 9 bases separated the two germline ends. CDR3 length: 14 amino acids. Here the CDR3 reads CAWSVTPSSYEQYF. DNA of the CDR3: TGTGCCTGGAGTGTAACCCCGAGCTCCTACGAGCAGTACTTC.

The chain employs TRBV28 and TRBJ1-1; possibly TRBD1 for D (5 bases). The CDR3 loop spans 12 amino acids. Per the germline V gene, CDR1 is MDHEN and CDR2 is SYDVKM. V lost 6 bases and J lost 8, with 13 bases in between. CDR3 nucleotides: TGTGCCAGCAGGGCGGGAAAGGGGGAAGCTTTCTTT. Translating gives CASRAGKGEAFF.

The V call is TRBV30, the J call TRBJ2-7; D gene unclear. Germline loops: CDR1 GTSNPN, CDR2 SVGIG (reference sequence). CDR3 length equals 13 residues. Deletions cut 4 bases from V and 2 bases from J, with 12 bases between. CDR3 loop: CAWTRRDPYEQYF. Here the CDR3 DNA reads TGTGCCTGGACTAGACGAGATCCCTACGAGCAGTACTTC. Full variable domain (outside the CDR3, taken from reference TRBV30 and TRBJ2-7): SQTIHQWPATLVQPVGSPLSLECTVEGTSNPNLYWYRQAAGRGLQLLFYSVGIGQISSEVPQNLSASRPQDRQFILSSKKLLLSDSGFYLCAWTRRDPYEQYFGPGTRLTVT.

This rearrangement joins TRBV28 to TRBJ1-1; D is ambiguous. There are 10 residues in the CDR3. V was shortened by 8 bases and J by 4 bases, with 5 bases between the two germline ends. The germline V gene encodes CDR1 MDHEN and CDR2 SYDVKM. The CDR3, as DNA: TGTGCCAGCTTGGGCACTGAAGCTTTCTTT. Amino acid sequence: CASLGTEAFF. Full variable domain (outside the CDR3, taken from reference TRBV28 and TRBJ1-1): DVKVTQSSRYLVKRTGEKVFLECVQDMDHENMFWYRQDPGLGLRLIYFSYDVKMKEKGDIPEGYSVSREKKERFSLILESASTNQTSMYLCASLGTEAFFGQGTRLTVV.

This chain links TRBV2 with TRBJ1-1; D uncertain. Trimming removed 2 bases at V and 7 bases at J, with 2 bases between. CDR1 SNHLY and CDR2 FYNNEI come from the germline V gene. CDR3 size: 10 residues. The CDR3 nucleotides are TGTGCCAGCAGTGAATATGAAGCTTTCTTT. Translating it yields CASSEYEAFF.

This clone is a singleton in its sample. The rearrangement links TRBV9 to TRBJ2-7; D possibly corresponds to TRBD2 (5 bases). The CDR3 sequence is 15 residues long. Per the germline V gene, CDR1 is SGDLS and CDR2 is YYNGEE. V lost 0 bases and J 6 bases, leaving 16 bases between the germline ends. This chain's CDR3 is CASSVGSGNLGEQYF. The DNA for the CDR3 is TGTGCCAGCAGCGTAGGCTCCGGGAACTTGGGCGAGCAGTACTTC. Complete variable domain (other parts from reference TRBV9 and TRBJ2-7): DSGVTQTPKHLITATGQRVTLRCSPRSGDLSVYWYQQSLDQGLQFLIQYYNGEERAKGNILERFSAQQFPDLHSELNLSSLELGDSALYFCASSVGSGNLGEQYFGPGTRLTVT.

This chain uses TRBV20-1 with TRBJ1-2; maybe TRBD1 (5 bases). CDR1 and CDR2 from the germline V gene are DFQATT and SNEGSKA (reference sequence). There are 11 residues in the CDR3. The ends were cut back, 6 bases at V and 6 bases at J, with 11 bases in the middle. CDR3 nucleotides: TGCAGTGCAAAGGGGTTTAATGGCTACACCTTC. Translation: CSAKGFNGYTF.

The CDR3 loop is CASSERTGGTGELFF. The CDR3 DNA is TGTGCCAGCAGTGAAAGGACAGGGGGCACCGGGGAGCTGTTTTTT. The chain couples TRBV6-1 to TRBJ2-2; 10 nucleotides agree with TRBD1. The CDR3 consists of 15 residues. Germline CDR1 and CDR2: MNHNS and SASEGT. Trimming removed 2 bases from V and 4 bases from J; junction bases left unmatched: 1.

This clone occurred once. The CDR3 DNA sequence: TGTGCCAGCAGCCAAGATGGGGGTCAGCCCCAGCATTTT. Translation gives CASSQDGGQPQHF. This chain uses TRBV3-1 (or the pseudogene TRBV3-2) with TRBJ1-5; the D gene is possibly TRBD1 (5 bases). V was trimmed by 0 bases and J by 6 bases, leaving 6 bases between them. From germline, CDR1 is LGHDT and CDR2 YNNKEL (reference sequence). The CDR3 is made up of 13 amino acids.

CDR3 sequence: CASSPQALAGNEQFF. CDR3 nucleotide sequence: TGTGCCAGCAGCCCTCAGGCACTAGCGGGGAATGAGCAGTTCTTC. This rearrangement joins TRBV7-6 to TRBJ2-1; 10 bases agree with TRBD2. The germline CDR1 and CDR2 sequences are SGHVS and FNYEAQ. This CDR3 has 15 amino acids. V gave up 5 bases and J gave up 7 bases; unmatched junction bases: 8.

The chain is built from TRBV2 and TRBJ2-3; D call uncertain. The V gene's germline CDR1 is SNHLY and CDR2 FYNNEI. The CDR3 is 11 amino acids. V dropped 9 bases and J dropped 6 bases, with 10 bases sitting between them. CDR3 region: CASAQADTQYF. CDR3 sequence (DNA): TGTGCCAGTGCCCAAGCCGATACGCAGTATTTT.

The chain couples TRBV5-6 to TRBJ2-1, with a tentative D call TRBD1 (6 bases). Germline assignment: CDR1 SGHDT and CDR2 YYEEEE. The CDR3 covers 16 residues. V was clipped by 2 bases and J by 0 bases, with 12 bases between them. The CDR3 is CASSFYRASSYNEQFF. The DNA for the CDR3 is TGTGCCAGCAGCTTTTACAGGGCAAGCTCCTACAATGAGCAGTTCTTC.

The J gene is TRBJ2-1, the V gene TRBV29-1, with D hard to call. Trimming removed 7 bases from V and 2 bases from J, with 15 bases in between. The CDR3 length is 14 residues. Germline lookup yields CDR1 SQVTM and CDR2 ANQGSEA. In DNA form, the CDR3 reads TGCAGCGCCTCGGAGACTCAACCCTACAATGAGCAGTTCTTC. As protein: CSASETQPYNEQFF.

This chain connects TRBV3-1 (or the pseudogene TRBV3-2) to TRBJ1-2, with D perhaps matching TRBD1 (5 bases). The CDR3 is 15 residues long. CDR1 and CDR2 (germline): LGHDT, YNNKEL (reference sequence). V dropped 0 bases and J dropped 3 bases, with 11 bases sitting between them. The CDR3 reads CASSQESRVDYGYTF. As DNA, the CDR3 is TGTGCCAGCAGCCAAGAGTCCAGGGTGGACTATGGCTACACCTTC.

The rearrangement links TRBV6-2 or TRBV6-3 to TRBJ2-7; D remains ambiguous. With 5 bases removed from V and 5 bases from J, the gap between germline ends came to 13 bases. Germline-derived CDR1 and CDR2 are MNHEY and SVGEGT. The CDR3 sequence is 13 residues long. CDR3 sequence: CASSVTFWDEQYF. In nucleotides, the CDR3 is TGTGCCAGCAGTGTTACTTTTTGGGACGAGCAGTACTTC.

This sequence joins TRBV6-5 and TRBJ1-6, with D possibly matching TRBD1 (6 bases). Per the germline V gene, CDR1 is MNHEY and CDR2 is SVGAGI. The V and J ends lost 9 bases and 12 bases respectively, with 18 bases between them. CDR3 length: 13 amino acids. The CDR3 DNA reads TGTGCCAGTCGGAATGGGACACTTCGACCCCTCCACTTT. This translates into CASRNGTLRPLHF.

The chain carries TRBV7-6 and TRBJ1-6; D remains unclear. With 5 bases removed from V and 7 bases from J, the gap between germline ends came to 9 bases. The CDR3 totals 13 residues. Germline V gene data show CDR1 as SGHVS and CDR2 as FNYEAQ. The chain's CDR3 is CASSPGRNSPLHF. The CDR3, as DNA: TGTGCCAGCAGCCCCGGGAGAAATTCACCCCTCCACTTT.

The gene calls are TRBV7-3 and TRBJ2-3, with 8 bases lining up with TRBD2. Germline V gene sequence: CDR1 SGHTA, CDR2 FQGTGA. This CDR3 spans 15 amino acids. V trimming: 7 bases; J trimming: 2 bases; junction bases outside the gene matches: 8. In nucleotides, the CDR3 is TGTGCCAGCACCCTTCGGGGGGGCCCCACAGATACGCAGTATTTT. Translating it yields CASTLRGGPTDTQYF.

The chain links TRBV5-1 to TRBJ2-2; a possible D gene is TRBD2 (8 bases). Germline V gives CDR1 SGHRS, CDR2 YFSETQ. V lost 3 bases and J lost 9, with 12 bases in between. The CDR3 loop spans 13 amino acids. The CDR3 DNA is TGCGCCAGCAGCTCGGGAGGGGGCCGGGAGCTGTTTTTT. It specifies CASSSGGGRELFF.

This clone was observed a few times. The rearrangement uses TRBV7-9 and TRBJ1-1; D gene uncertain. The CDR3 totals 14 residues. Germline V gene data show CDR1 as SEHNR and CDR2 as FQNEAQ (reference sequence). The V gene lost 4 bases and the J gene lost 2 bases, with 11 bases spanning the gap. CDR3 DNA sequence: TGTGCCAGCAGCTCGGGGTTCAGAAACACTGAAGCTTTCTTT. Its protein product is CASSSGFRNTEAFF.